There are a few counts of the clone carrying this T cell receptor (beta chain). This entry is derived from a study of cytomegalovirus exposure and HLA in healthy donors. It was with 60 Vbeta and 13 Jbeta primers that the PCR ran. Libraries were prepared by immunoSEQ multiplex PCR; TCRdb keeps only in-frame clonotypes and omits some of them. The sample lists 110,000 to 150,000 clones; 75% to 85% were seen once. CDR3 size: 14 residues. Trimming took 6 bases from V and 6 from J; bases not matched to a gene: 8. Germline CDR1 reads MNHNY; CDR2 reads SVGAGI (reference sequence). The sequenced sample consisted of PBMCs. This chain joins TRBV6-6 and TRBJ1-1; 9 nucleotides line up with TRBD1. The sequence derives from a young woman in good health and CMV-seropositive. The CDR3 protein is CASRGQGYFAEAFF. The CDR3 coding sequence is TGTGCCAGCAGGGGACAGGGTTACTTCGCTGAAGCTTTCTTT.